Here is one T cell receptor (beta chain) with its context. The antigen remains undetermined. One end of the junction fails to match germline, which may point to a read error. TCRdb recomputed calls from the 5' RACE reads with MiXCR, one row per CDR3 protein. The repertoire holds around 43,000 distinct CDR3 sequences, 18% seen once, with about 2.8% in the top ten. General study results and limits: Tumor-infiltrating Treg TCR alpha and beta sequences overlapped most with tumor naive CD4+ T cells, then blood naive.

Germline V CDR1 and CDR2: DFQATT, SNEGSKA (reference sequence). The CDR3 loop spans 14 amino acids. V is TRBV20-1 and J is TRBJ2-5; 7 nucleotides align to TRBD1. Sequencing input: naive CD4+ T cells sorted from a lymph node. Specified subset: naive CD4+ T cells, CD4+CD45RA+CD25-. This sequence was found in a female donor with breast cancer. The CDR3 bases are TGCAGTGCTAGTCAGGACAGGATTCAAGGGACCCAGTACTTC. This encodes CSASQDRIQGTQYF.